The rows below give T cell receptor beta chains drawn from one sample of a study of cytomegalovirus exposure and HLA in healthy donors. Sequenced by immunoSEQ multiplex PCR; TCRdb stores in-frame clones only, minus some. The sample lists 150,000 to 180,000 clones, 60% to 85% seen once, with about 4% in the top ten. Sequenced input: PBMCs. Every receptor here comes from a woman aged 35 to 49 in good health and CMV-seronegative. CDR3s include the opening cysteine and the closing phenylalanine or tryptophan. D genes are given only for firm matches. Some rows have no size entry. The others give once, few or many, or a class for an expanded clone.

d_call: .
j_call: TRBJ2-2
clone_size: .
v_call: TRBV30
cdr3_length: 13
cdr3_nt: TGTGCCTTGGGAGGTCAGTTCGTCGGGGAGCTGTTTTTT
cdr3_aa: CALGGQFVGELFF

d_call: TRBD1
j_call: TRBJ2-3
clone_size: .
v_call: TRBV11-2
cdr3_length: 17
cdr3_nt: TGTGCCAGCAGCTTAGGGGGACAGCCTACTAGCACAGATACGCAGTATTTT
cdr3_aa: CASSLGGQPTSTDTQYF

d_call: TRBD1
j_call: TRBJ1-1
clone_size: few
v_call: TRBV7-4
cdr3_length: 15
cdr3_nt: TGTGCCAGCAGCTCCCGGGACAGGAGATACACTGAAGCTTTCTTT
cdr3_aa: CASSSRDRRYTEAFF

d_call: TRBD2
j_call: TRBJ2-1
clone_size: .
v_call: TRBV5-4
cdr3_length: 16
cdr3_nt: TGTGCCAGCAGCTTTGGGGGGGTTCCCTCCTACAATGAGCAGTTCTTC
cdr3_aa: CASSFGGVPSYNEQFF

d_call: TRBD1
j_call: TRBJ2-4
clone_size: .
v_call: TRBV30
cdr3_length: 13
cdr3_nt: TGTGCCTGGTCAACAGGGGGCGCGAACATTCAGTACTTC
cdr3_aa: CAWSTGGANIQYF

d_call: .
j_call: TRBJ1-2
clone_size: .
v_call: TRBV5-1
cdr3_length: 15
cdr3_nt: TGCGCCAGCAGCTTGGTGGGAGAGGGAACCTATGGCTACACCTTC
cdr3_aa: CASSLVGEGTYGYTF

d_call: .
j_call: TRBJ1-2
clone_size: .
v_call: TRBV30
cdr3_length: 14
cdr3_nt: TGTGCCTGGAGTGTAGTGACAGAGAAGTATGGCTACACCTTC
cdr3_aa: CAWSVVTEKYGYTF

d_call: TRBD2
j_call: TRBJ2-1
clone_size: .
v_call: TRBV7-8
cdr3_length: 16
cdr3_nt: TGTGCCAGCAGCTCCCCTAGCGGGAGGATGTACAATGAGCAGTTCTTC
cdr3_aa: CASSSPSGRMYNEQFF

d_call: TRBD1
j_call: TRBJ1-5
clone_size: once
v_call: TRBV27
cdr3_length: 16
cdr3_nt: TGTGCCAGCAGCTTCGACAGGGGGAAGGGCATTCAGCCCCAGCATTTT
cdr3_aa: CASSFDRGKGIQPQHF

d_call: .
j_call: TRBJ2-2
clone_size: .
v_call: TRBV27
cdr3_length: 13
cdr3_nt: TGTGCCAGCAGTTCCTGGAACACCGGGGAGCTGTTTTTT
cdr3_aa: CASSSWNTGELFF

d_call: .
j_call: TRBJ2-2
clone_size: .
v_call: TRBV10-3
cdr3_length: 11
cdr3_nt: TGTGCCTCCCGACAGACCGGGGAGCTGTTTTTT
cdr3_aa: CASRQTGELFF

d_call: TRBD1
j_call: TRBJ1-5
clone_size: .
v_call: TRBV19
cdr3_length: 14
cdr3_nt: TGTGCCAGTTCGGGACAGACCTACAATCAGCCCCAGCATTTT
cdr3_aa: CASSGQTYNQPQHF

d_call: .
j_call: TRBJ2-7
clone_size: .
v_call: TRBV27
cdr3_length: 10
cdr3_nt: TGTGCCAGCACTATACGCGAGCAGTACTTC
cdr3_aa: CASTIREQYF

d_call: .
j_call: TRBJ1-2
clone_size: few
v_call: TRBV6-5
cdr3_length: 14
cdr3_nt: TGTGCCAGCAGACCCAACAGAAGCAACTATGGCTACACCTTC
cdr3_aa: CASRPNRSNYGYTF

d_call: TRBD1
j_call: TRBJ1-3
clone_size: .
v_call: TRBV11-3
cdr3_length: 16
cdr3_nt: TGTGCCAGCAGTTTCGGACAGGGTCTCTCTGGAAACACCATATATTTT
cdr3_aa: CASSFGQGLSGNTIYF

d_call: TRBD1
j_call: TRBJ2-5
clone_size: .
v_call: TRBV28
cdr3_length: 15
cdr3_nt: TGTGCCAGCAGTTTGTACAGGGGGCAACTAGAGACCCAGTACTTC
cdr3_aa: CASSLYRGQLETQYF

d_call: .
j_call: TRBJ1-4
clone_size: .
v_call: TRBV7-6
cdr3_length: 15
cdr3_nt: TGTGCCAGCAGCCGGCGAACCGACCGGGGTGAAAAACTGTTTTTT
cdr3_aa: CASSRRTDRGEKLFF

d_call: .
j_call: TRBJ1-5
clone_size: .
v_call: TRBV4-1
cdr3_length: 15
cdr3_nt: TGCGCCAGCAGCCAAGATCGGAGGGGAAATCAGCCCCAGCATTTT
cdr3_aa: CASSQDRRGNQPQHF

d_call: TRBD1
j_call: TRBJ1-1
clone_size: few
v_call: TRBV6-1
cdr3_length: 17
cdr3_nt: TGTGCCAGCAGTGGACAGGGGGCCAGAATGGGGAACACTGAAGCTTTCTTT
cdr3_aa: CASSGQGARMGNTEAFF

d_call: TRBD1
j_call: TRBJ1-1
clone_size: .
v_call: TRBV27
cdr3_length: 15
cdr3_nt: TGTGCCAGCAGTTGGGACAGGGGGCCCTACACTGAAGCTTTCTTT
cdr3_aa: CASSWDRGPYTEAFF

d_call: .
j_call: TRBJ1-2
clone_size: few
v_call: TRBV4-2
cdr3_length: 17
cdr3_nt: TGTGCCAGCAGCCAAGGTCATTCTGGGGGACATCACTATGGCTACACCTTC
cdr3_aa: CASSQGHSGGHHYGYTF

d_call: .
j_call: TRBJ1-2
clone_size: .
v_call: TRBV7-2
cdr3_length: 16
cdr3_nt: TGTGCCAGCAGCCCTTCGTTGTATCGGGGGGACAATGGCTACACCTTC
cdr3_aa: CASSPSLYRGDNGYTF

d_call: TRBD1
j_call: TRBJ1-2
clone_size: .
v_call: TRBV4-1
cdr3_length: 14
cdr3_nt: TGCGCCAGCAGCCAAGATCGGCCGGGACAGGGCTACACCTTC
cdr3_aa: CASSQDRPGQGYTF

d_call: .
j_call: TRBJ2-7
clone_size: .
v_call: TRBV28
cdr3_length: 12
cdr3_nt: TGTGCCAGCAGTCCCTACCCCTACGAGCAGTACTTC
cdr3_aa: CASSPYPYEQYF

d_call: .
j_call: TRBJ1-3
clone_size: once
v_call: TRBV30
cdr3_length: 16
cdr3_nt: TGTGCCTGGAGTGTACGTAGACATTACTCTGGAAACACCATATATTTT
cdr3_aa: CAWSVRRHYSGNTIYF

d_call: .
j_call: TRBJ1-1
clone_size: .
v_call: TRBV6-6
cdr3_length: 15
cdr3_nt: TGTGCCAGCAGTTACTTGGCAGGGGAAGGTACTGAAGCTTTCTTT
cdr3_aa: CASSYLAGEGTEAFF

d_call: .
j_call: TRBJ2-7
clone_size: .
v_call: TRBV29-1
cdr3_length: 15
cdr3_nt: TGCAGCGCGAAAATGGCGGGAAGGAGCTCCTACGAGCAGTACTTC
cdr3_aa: CSAKMAGRSSYEQYF

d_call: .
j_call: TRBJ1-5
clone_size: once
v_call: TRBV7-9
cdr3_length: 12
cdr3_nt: TGTTCCAGCAGCTTACACGGTCAGCCCCAGCATTTT
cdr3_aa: CSSSLHGQPQHF

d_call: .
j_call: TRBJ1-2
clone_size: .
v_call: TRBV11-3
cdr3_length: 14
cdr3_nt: TGTGCCAGCAGCACGTATGACACAGGGTATGGCTACACCTTC
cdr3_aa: CASSTYDTGYGYTF

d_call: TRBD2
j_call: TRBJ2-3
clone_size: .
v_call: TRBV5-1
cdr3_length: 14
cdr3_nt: TGCGCCAGCAGCTCCCTAGGACTAGATGATACGCAGTATTTT
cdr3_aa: CASSSLGLDDTQYF

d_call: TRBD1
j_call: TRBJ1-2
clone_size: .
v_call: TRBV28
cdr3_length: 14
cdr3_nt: TGTGCCAGCAGTTCATGGACAGGAGGAGAGGGCTACACCTTC
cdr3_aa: CASSSWTGGEGYTF

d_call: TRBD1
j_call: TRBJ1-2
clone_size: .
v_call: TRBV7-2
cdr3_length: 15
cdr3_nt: TGTGCCAGCAGCTTAGGACAGGGTCGCGGCTATGGCTACACCTTC
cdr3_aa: CASSLGQGRGYGYTF

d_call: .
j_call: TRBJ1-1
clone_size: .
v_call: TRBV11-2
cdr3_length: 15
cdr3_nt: TGTGCCAGCAGCCTCCGGGGGATGGTGAACACTGAAGCTTTCTTT
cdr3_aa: CASSLRGMVNTEAFF

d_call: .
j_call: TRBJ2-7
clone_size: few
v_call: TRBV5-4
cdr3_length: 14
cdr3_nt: TGTGCCAGCAGCCAGATGGACGGGACCTACGAGCAGTACTTC
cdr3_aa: CASSQMDGTYEQYF

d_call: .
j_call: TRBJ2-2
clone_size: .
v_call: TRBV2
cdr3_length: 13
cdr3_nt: TGTGCCAGCAGTAAACAGGACGCCGGGGAGCTGTTTTTT
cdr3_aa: CASSKQDAGELFF

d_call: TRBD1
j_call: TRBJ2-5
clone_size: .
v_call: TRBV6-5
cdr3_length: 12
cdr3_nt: TGTGCCAGCAGCCCCGACAGGGAAACCCAGTACTTC
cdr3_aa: CASSPDRETQYF

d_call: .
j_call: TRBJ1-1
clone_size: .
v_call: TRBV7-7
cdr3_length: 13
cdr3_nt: TGTGCTAGCAGCTGCACAGGGTACCCTGAAGCTTTCTTT
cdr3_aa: CASSCTGYPEAFF

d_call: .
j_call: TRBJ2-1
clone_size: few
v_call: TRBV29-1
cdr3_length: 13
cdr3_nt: TGCAGCGTTGAGAGGGGGACCTACAATGAGCAGTTCTTC
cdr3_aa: CSVERGTYNEQFF

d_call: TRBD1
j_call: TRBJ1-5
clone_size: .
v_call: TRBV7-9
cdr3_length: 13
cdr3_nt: TGTGCCAGCAGCTTCACAGGGGATCAGCCCCAGCATTTT
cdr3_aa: CASSFTGDQPQHF

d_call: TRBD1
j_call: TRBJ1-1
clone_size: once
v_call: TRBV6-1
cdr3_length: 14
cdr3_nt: TGTGCCAGCAGTGAAGCGCGTGCCCAGGGGGTGGCTTTCTTT
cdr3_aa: CASSEARAQGVAFF

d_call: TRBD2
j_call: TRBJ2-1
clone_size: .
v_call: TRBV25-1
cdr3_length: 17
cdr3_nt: TGTGCCAGCAGTGGGGAGGGACTAGCGGGGCAATACAATGAGCAGTTCTTC
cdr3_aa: CASSGEGLAGQYNEQFF

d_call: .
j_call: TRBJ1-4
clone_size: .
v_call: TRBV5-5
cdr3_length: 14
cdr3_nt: TGTGCCAGCAGCTTGGCACAGGGAAAAGAAAAACTGTTTTTT
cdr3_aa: CASSLAQGKEKLFF

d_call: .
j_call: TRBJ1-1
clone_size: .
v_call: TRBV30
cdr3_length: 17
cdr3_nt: TGTGCCTGGAGTGTACGAGGGCGGGTGCTTTGGAACACTGAAGCTTTCTTT
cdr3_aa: CAWSVRGRVLWNTEAFF

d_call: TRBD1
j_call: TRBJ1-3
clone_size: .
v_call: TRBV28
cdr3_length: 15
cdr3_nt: TGTGCCAGCACCTGGGGGACAGGCTCTGGAAACACCATATATTTT
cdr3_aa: CASTWGTGSGNTIYF

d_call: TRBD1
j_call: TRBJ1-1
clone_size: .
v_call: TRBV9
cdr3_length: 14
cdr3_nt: TGTGCCAGCAGCCCGCGGACAGGGGGCACTGAAGCTTTCTTT
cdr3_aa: CASSPRTGGTEAFF

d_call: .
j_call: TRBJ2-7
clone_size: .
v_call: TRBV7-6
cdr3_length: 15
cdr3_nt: TGTGCCAGCAGCTTAGGGGGCGGGGGCGGATACGAGCAGTACTTC
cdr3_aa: CASSLGGGGGYEQYF

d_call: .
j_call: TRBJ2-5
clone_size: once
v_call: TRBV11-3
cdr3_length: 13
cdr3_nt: TGTGCCAGCAGCTCGAACAGGGTCGAGACCCAGTACTTC
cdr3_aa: CASSSNRVETQYF

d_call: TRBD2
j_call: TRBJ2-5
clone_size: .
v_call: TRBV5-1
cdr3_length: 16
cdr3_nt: TGCGCCAGCAGCGCAGGAATAGCGGGAGTGGCAGAGACCCAGTACTTC
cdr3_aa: CASSAGIAGVAETQYF

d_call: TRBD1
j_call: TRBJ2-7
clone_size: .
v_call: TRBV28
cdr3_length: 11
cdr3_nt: TGTGCCAGCAGTTTCGGACAGGGCCAGTACTTC
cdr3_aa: CASSFGQGQYF

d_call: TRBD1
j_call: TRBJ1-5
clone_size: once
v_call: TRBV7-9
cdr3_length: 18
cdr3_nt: TGTGCCAGCAGCTTAGCCGGGACAGGGGGATTTAGCAATCAGCCCCAGCATTTT
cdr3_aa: CASSLAGTGGFSNQPQHF

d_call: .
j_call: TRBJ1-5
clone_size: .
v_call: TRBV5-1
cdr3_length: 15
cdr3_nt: TGCGCCAGCAGCCCGACAGGAGATAGCAATCAGCCCCAGCATTTT
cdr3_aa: CASSPTGDSNQPQHF

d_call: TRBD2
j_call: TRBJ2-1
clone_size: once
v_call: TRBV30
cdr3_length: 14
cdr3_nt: TGTGCCTCCTACGCTAGCGGGTCCTACAATGAGCAGTTCTTC
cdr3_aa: CASYASGSYNEQFF

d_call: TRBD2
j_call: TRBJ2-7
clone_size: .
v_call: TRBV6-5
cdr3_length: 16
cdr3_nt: TGTGCCAGCAGTTCCCTTGGGCGGGGGGCGACCTACGAGCAGTACTTC
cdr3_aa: CASSSLGRGATYEQYF

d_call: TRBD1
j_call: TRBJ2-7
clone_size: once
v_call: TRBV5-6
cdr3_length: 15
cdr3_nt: TGTGCCAGCAGCTTAGCGGGACAGGGTAGAGGCGAGCAGTACTTC
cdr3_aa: CASSLAGQGRGEQYF

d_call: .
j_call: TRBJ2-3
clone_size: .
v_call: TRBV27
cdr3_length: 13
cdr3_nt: TGTGCCAGCAGTCAACAGGGTTCAGATACGCAGTATTTT
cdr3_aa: CASSQQGSDTQYF

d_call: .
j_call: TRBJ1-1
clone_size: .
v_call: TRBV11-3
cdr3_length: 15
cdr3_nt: TGTGCCAGCAGCTCCTGGACAGAGATGAACACTGAAGCTTTCTTT
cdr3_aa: CASSSWTEMNTEAFF

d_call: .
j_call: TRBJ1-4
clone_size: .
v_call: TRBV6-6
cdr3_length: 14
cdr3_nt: TGTGCCAGCAGTTACCAGACAGGAGCGGGGAAACTGTTTTTT
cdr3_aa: CASSYQTGAGKLFF

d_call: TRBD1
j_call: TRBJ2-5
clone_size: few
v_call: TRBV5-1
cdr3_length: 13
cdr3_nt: TGCGCCAGCGTTATGACAGGGCGAGAGACCCAGTACTTC
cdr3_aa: CASVMTGRETQYF

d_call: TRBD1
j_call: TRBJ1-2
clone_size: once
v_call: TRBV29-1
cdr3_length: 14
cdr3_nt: TGCAGCGTTGATGGACAGGGAATGGGCTATGGCTACACCTTC
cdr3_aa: CSVDGQGMGYGYTF